The 8 T cell receptor beta chains below come from one sample, sequenced in a study of graft-versus-host responses after intestinal transplantation. Graft samples were processed, releasing intraepithelial and lamina propria lymphocytes. The table came from immunoSEQ multiplex PCR; TCRdb's copy has only in-frame clones and leaves some out. The table records approximately 5,000 clones, over 75% of them present only once. The specimen was ileum tissue, collected 156 days after intestinal transplant. These TCRs come from a human patient who received an intestinal transplant, so some T cells may come from the graft donor.

This rearrangement joins TRBV2 to TRBJ2-5; 7 nucleotides agree with TRBD1. Germline-derived CDR1 and CDR2 are SNHLY and FYNNEI. There are 14 residues in the CDR3. Trimming removed 8 bases from V and 4 bases from J; junction bases left unmatched: 10. The DNA of the CDR3 is TGTGCCAGCGGGTTACGACAGGGAGCAGAGACCCAGTACTTC. Its translation: CASGLRQGAETQYF.

This clone has just a few counts. The chain combines TRBV10-3 with TRBJ2-1; 8 bases are shared with TRBD2. CDR3 size: 13 residues. V was clipped by 4 bases and J by 5 bases; unmatched bases: 1. Germline CDR1 reads ENHRY; CDR2 reads SYGVKD. The CDR3 is CAISAGGDNEQFF. The CDR3 bases are TGTGCCATCAGTGCGGGAGGGGACAATGAGCAGTTCTTC.

This chain uses TRBV13 with TRBJ2-4; 9 bases match TRBD2. This CDR3 is built from 19 residues. Germline V gene lookup returns CDR1 PRHDT and CDR2 FYEKMQ (reference sequence). The V gene end was trimmed by 2 bases and the J gene end by 0 bases; junction bases not matched to a gene: 11. CDR3 sequence (DNA): TGTGCCAGCAGCTTACGGTCTAGCGGGGCTCAACTAGCCAAAAACATTCAGTACTTC. Amino acids: CASSLRSSGAQLAKNIQYF. The variable domain in full, completed from reference TRBV13 and TRBJ2-4, reads AAGVIQSPRHLIKEKRETATLKCYPIPRHDTVYWYQQGPGQDPQFLISFYEKMQSDKGSIPDRFSAQQFSDYHSELNMSSLELGDSALYFCASSLRSSGAQLAKNIQYFGAGTRLSVL.

The chain uses TRBV6-5 and TRBJ2-3; D is ambiguous. With 0 bases removed from V and 0 bases from J, the gap between germline ends came to 10 bases. This CDR3 comprises 16 residues. The germline V gene encodes CDR1 MNHEY and CDR2 SVGAGI. CDR3 sequence reads: CASSYSNPVSTDTQYF. In nucleotides, the CDR3 is TGTGCCAGCAGTTACTCGAATCCCGTTAGCACAGATACGCAGTATTTT.

This sequence joins TRBV6-1 and TRBJ2-3; 10 nucleotides agree with TRBD2. The length of the CDR3 is 20 residues. V shed 1 base, J shed 1 base, and the junction held 14 bases outside the gene matches. Per the germline V gene, CDR1 is MNHNS and CDR2 is SASEGT. The CDR3 spells CASSEVGWVAGGRGTDTQYF. CDR3 in DNA: TGTGCCAGCAGTGAAGTGGGGTGGGTAGCGGGGGGACGGGGCACAGATACGCAGTATTTT.

The chain couples TRBV6-4 to TRBJ2-7; weak D call: TRBD2 (6 bases). The CDR3 is made up of 14 amino acids. The germline V and J ends were trimmed by 5 bases and 7 bases, with 18 bases remaining between them. Germline CDR1 is MRHNA and CDR2 is SNTAGT. The CDR3 bases are TGTGCCAGCAGTCCCCTCCCGGGGGTGCGGGAGCAGTACTTC. Translation: CASSPLPGVREQYF.

This clone is deemed large. The rearrangement uses TRBV18 and TRBJ1-2, with D possibly TRBD1 on 6 matching bases. CDR1 KGHSH and CDR2 LQKENI come from the germline V gene. The CDR3 is made up of 16 amino acids. V was pared by 3 bases and J by 3 bases, with 17 bases between. Here the CDR3 reads CASSPSTGALHYGYTF. In DNA, the CDR3 is TGTGCCAGCTCACCCTCGACAGGAGCCCTTCACTATGGCTACACCTTC. Supplemented by reference TRBV18 and TRBJ1-2, the full variable domain reads NAGVMQNPRHLVRRRGQEARLRCSPMKGHSHVYWYRQLPEEGLKFMVYLQKENIIDESGMPKERFSAEFPKEGPSILRIQQVVRGDSAAYFCASSPSTGALHYGYTFGSGTRLTVV.

This chain connects TRBV29-1 to TRBJ1-2; no firm D call. V was pared by 4 bases and J by 5 bases, with 14 bases between. The CDR3 totals 13 residues. The germline V gene has CDR1 SQVTM and CDR2 ANQGSEA. The CDR3 here is CSVGDTSAYGYTF. CDR3 sequence (DNA): TGCAGCGTTGGAGACACATCGGCATATGGCTACACCTTC.